One TCR beta chain is described in this entry. Germline values: CDR1 SGHRS, CDR2 YFSETQ. CDR3 length: 21 residues. The V end lost 4 bases, the J end lost 8 bases, and 39 bases lay between the germline ends. This entry is derived from a study of blood T cell repertoires in COVID-19. Profiled with immunoSEQ multiplex PCR; TCRdb holds only in-frame clones, not every one. The repertoire holds 250,000 to 300,000 clones, with around 90% as singletons. Participants were aged 18 to 89 years from some 24 US areas. Donors in Cohort 3 counted as recovered after two negative PCRs, clearance, or symptom resolution.

This clonotype was sampled from a woman aged 25 to 39 who had recovered from COVID-19. The gene calls are TRBV5-1 and TRBJ1-2; a weak D match, TRBD1 (6 bases). Sequenced material: PBMCs or T cells enriched from blood (not recorded which). As DNA, the CDR3 is TGCGCCAGCAGCCGTACCTGGGGGAGGGGCAGCTTGACAGGCCCTTATCCGGGCTACACCTTC. This translates into CASSRTWGRGSLTGPYPGYTF.